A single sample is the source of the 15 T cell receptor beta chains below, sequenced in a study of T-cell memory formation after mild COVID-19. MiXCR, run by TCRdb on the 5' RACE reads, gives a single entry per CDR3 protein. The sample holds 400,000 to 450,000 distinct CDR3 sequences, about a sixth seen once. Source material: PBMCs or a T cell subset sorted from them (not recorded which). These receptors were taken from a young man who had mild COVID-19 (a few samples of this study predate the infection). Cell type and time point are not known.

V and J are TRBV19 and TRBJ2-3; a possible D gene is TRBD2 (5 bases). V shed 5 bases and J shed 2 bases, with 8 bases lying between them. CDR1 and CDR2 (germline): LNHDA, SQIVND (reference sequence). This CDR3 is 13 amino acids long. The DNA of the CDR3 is TGTGCCAGTAGTCGGACTCACACAGATACGCAGTATTTT. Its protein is CASSRTHTDTQYF.

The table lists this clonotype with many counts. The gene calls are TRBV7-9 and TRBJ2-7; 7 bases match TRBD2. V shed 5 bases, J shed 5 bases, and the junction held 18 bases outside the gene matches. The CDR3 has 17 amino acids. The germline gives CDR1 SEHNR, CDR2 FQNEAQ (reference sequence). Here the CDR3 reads CASSPGSSGLPGHEQYF. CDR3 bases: TGTGCCAGCAGCCCGGGAAGTAGCGGGCTGCCCGGGCACGAGCAGTACTTC.

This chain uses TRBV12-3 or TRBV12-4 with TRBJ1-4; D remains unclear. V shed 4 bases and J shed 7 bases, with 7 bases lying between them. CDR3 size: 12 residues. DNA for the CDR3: TGTGCCAGCAGTTCCGAGGGTGAAAAACTGTTTTTT. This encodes CASSSEGEKLFF.

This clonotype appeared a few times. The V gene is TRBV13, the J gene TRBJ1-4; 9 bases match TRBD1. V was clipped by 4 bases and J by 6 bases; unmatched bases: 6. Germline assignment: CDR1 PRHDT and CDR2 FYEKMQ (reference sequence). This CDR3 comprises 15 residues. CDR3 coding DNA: TGTGCCAGCAGCTCGGCCGGGACAGGGTATGAAAAACTGTTTTTT. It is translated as CASSSAGTGYEKLFF.

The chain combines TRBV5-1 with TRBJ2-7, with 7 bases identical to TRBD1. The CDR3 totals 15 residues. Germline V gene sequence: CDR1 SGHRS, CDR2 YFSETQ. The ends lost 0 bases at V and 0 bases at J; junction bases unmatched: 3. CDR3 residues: CASSLAGTASYEQYF. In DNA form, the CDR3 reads TGCGCCAGCAGCTTGGCCGGGACAGCCTCCTACGAGCAGTACTTC.

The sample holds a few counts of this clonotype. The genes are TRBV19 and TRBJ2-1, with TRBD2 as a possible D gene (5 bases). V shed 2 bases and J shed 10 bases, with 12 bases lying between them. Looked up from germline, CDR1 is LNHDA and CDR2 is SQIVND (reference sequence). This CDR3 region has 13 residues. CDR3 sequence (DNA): TGTGCCAGTAGTATACGGGAAGGCACGGAGCAGTTCTTC. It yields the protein CASSIREGTEQFF.

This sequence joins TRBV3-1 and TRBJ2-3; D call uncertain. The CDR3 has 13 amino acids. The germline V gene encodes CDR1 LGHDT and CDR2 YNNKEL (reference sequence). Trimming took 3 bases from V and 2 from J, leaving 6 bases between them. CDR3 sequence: CASSQLDTDTQYF. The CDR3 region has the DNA TGTGCCAGCAGCCAGCTTGACACAGATACGCAGTATTTT.

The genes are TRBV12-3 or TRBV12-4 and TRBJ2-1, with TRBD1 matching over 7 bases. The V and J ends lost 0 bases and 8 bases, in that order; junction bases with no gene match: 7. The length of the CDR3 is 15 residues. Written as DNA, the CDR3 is TGTGCCAGCAGTTTAGCCGGGACAGCCGGGGATGAGCAGTTCTTC. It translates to CASSLAGTAGDEQFF.

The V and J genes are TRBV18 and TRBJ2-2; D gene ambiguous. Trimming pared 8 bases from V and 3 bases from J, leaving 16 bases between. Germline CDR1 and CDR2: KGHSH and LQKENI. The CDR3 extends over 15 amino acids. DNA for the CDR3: TGTGCCAGCACCCCCCAGTCCGTGTACACCGGGGAGCTGTTTTTT. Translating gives CASTPQSVYTGELFF.

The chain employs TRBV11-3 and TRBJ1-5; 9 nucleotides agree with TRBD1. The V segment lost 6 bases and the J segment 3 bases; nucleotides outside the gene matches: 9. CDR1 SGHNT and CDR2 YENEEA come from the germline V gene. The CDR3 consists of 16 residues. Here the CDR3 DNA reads TGTGCCAGCAGGCAACCGGGACAGGGAAACAATCAGCCCCAGCATTTT. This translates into CASRQPGQGNNQPQHF.

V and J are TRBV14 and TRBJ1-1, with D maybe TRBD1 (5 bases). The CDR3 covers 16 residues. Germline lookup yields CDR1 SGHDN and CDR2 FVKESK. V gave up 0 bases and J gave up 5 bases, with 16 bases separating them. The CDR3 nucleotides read TGTGCCAGCAGCCAAGATCGGGACGGATCGGGGACTGAAGCTTTCTTT. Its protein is CASSQDRDGSGTEAFF.

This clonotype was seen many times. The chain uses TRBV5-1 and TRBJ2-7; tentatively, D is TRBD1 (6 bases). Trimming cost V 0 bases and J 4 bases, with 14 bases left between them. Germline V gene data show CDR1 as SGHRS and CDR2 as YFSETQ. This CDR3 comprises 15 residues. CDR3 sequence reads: CASSLAAGDAYEQYF. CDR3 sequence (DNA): TGCGCCAGCAGCTTGGCGGCAGGGGATGCGTACGAGCAGTACTTC.

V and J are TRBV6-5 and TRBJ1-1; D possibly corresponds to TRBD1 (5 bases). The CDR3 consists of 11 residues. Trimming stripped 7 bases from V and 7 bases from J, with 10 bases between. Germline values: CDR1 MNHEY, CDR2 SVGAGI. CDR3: CASTHGGEAFF. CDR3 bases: TGTGCCAGCACCCACGGGGGTGAAGCTTTCTTT.

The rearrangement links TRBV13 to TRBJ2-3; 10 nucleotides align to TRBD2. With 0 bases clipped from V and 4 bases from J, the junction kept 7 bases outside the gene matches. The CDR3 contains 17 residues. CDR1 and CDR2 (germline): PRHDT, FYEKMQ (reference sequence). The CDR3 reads CASSLGLGLAASDTQYF. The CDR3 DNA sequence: TGTGCCAGCAGCTTAGGCCTCGGACTAGCGGCGTCAGATACGCAGTATTTT.

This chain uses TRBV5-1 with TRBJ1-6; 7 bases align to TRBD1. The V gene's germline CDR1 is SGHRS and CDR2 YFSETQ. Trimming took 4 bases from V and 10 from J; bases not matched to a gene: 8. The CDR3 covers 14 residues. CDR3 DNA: TGCGCCAGCAGCGTTGGACAGGTGGAATCACCCCTCCACTTT. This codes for CASSVGQVESPLHF.